Listed here are 15 T cell receptor beta chains from one sample, sequenced in a study of regulatory T cells in long-lasting Graves disease. Libraries of TCR beta came from iRepertoire HTBI primers plus Arm-PCR of CDR3 regions. Each CDR3 protein is one row after TCRdb ran MiXCR on the multiplex PCR reads. The sample includes approximately 400,000 distinct CDR3 sequences, approximately 15% of them seen just once. Specified time point: newly diagnosed GD, antithyroid drugs for less than 3 months. There was RNA extracted from PBMCs, and the TCR library was made from it. These records were also assigned to another study, of T cells in Graves' hyperthyroidism and ophthalmopathy.

The sample in question was peripheral blood mononuclear cells (PBMCs), obtained at new diagnosis, from a patient treated with antithyroid drugs. All receptors come from a woman aged 40 to 50 with Graves disease.

This clonotype appeared many times. V usage is TRBV20-1 and J usage is TRBJ1-4; TRBD1 matches at 8 bases. V shed 1 base, J shed 8 bases, and the junction held 6 bases outside the gene matches. CDR3 length: 14 residues. Germline CDR1 DFQATT, CDR2 SNEGSKA (reference sequence). As DNA, the CDR3 is TGCAGTGCTAGAGGTACAGGGGGAGGAGAAAAACTGTTTTTT. It is translated as CSARGTGGGEKLFF.

The chain has TRBV5-1 and TRBJ2-5, with D perhaps TRBD1 or TRBD2 (5 bases each). This CDR3 comprises 14 residues. The V and J ends lost 4 bases and 1 base respectively, with 11 bases between them. Germline CDR1 and CDR2: SGHRS and YFSETQ. The CDR3 DNA follows: TGCGCCAGCAGCGTGGGACGGAGCCAAGAGACCCAGTACTTC. It translates to CASSVGRSQETQYF.

Turning to this clonotype: One base away lies a much larger clone, so this may be a sequencing read error. Because the CDR3 is missing its conserved closing phenylalanine or tryptophan, this is likely a read error. The chain links TRBV20-1 to TRBJ2-3, with D unresolved. With 8 bases removed from V and 3 bases from J, the gap between germline ends came to 12 bases. The CDR3 is 12 amino acids. Looked up from germline, CDR1 is DFQATT and CDR2 is SNEGSKA (reference sequence). The CDR3 DNA sequence: TGCAGTATCGGCTGGGGAACAGATACGCAGTATGTT. It codes for CSIGWGTDTQYV.

This clonotype was counted at least ten times. V is TRBV7-2 and J is TRBJ2-1, with TRBD2 matching over 7 bases. The CDR3 sequence is 16 residues long. Germline V CDR1 and CDR2: SGHTA, FQGNSA. V gave up 4 bases and J gave up 0 bases; unmatched junction bases: 6. This chain's CDR3 is CASSSPAGISYNEQFF. CDR3 DNA: TGTGCCAGCAGCTCACCAGCGGGAATCTCCTACAATGAGCAGTTCTTC.

This clonotype was seen ten or more times. This rearrangement joins TRBV2 to TRBJ2-7; no clear D gene. Germline lookup yields CDR1 SNHLY and CDR2 FYNNEI. The CDR3 has 13 amino acids. CDR3 nucleotides: TGTGCTTGCCTGGTCGGAGCCCCCTACGAGCAGTACTTC. Encoded protein: CACLVGAPYEQYF.

This rearrangement joins TRBV20-1 to TRBJ2-1, with TRBD2 matching 9 bases. From germline, CDR1 is DFQATT and CDR2 SNEGSKA (reference sequence). CDR3 length: 16 amino acids. The J segment lost 6 bases and the V segment lost 1 base, leaving 10 bases of the junction unmatched. CDR3 sequence reads: CSARANSGSFSNEQFF. The CDR3, as DNA: TGCAGTGCTAGAGCCAATAGCGGGAGTTTTTCCAATGAGCAGTTCTTC.

This clonotype came up a few times. V is TRBV20-1 and J is TRBJ2-7; 7 bases align to TRBD2. The length of the CDR3 is 12 residues. The V gene end was trimmed by 6 bases and the J gene end by 2 bases; junction bases not matched to a gene: 4. Germline V CDR1 and CDR2: DFQATT, SNEGSKA (reference sequence). The chain's CDR3 is CSAVGGTYEQYF. CDR3 bases: TGCAGTGCGGTGGGGGGGACCTACGAGCAGTACTTC.

This clonotype appeared many times. This chain joins TRBV28 and TRBJ1-1; no definite D call. The germline gives CDR1 MDHEN, CDR2 SYDVKM. The CDR3 has 16 residues. The ends were cut back, 5 bases at V and 0 bases at J, with 16 bases in the middle. CDR3 sequence: CASSLPQGRLNTEAFF. In DNA form, the CDR3 reads TGTGCCAGCAGTCTTCCGCAAGGGCGACTGAACACTGAAGCTTTCTTT. Variable domain in full (rest from reference TRBV28 and TRBJ1-1): DVKVTQSSRYLVKRTGEKVFLECVQDMDHENMFWYRQDPGLGLRLIYFSYDVKMKEKGDIPEGYSVSREKKERFSLILESASTNQTSMYLCASSLPQGRLNTEAFFGQGTRLTVV.

DNA for the CDR3: TGTGCCAGCAGTCTCGGACATCACACAGATACGCAGTATTTT. Translating it yields CASSLGHHTDTQYF. The chain recombines TRBV12-3 or TRBV12-4 with TRBJ2-3; possibly TRBD1 for D (5 bases). V was trimmed by 5 bases and J by 2 bases, leaving 11 bases between them. The length of the CDR3 is 14 residues.

This sequence joins TRBV19 and TRBJ2-7, with TRBD1 matching over 7 bases. From germline, CDR1 is LNHDA and CDR2 SQIVND (reference sequence). V was clipped by 6 bases and J by 2 bases; unmatched bases: 13. This CDR3 is built from 16 residues. This chain's CDR3 is CASSRDSVTFPYEQYF. CDR3 DNA sequence: TGTGCCAGTAGCCGGGACAGTGTGACATTTCCCTACGAGCAGTACTTC. The full variable domain, completed using reference TRBV19 and TRBJ2-7, is DGGITQSPKYLFRKEGQNVTLSCEQNLNHDAMYWYRQDPGQGLRLIYYSQIVNDFQKGDIAEGYSVSREKKESFPLTVTSAQKNPTAFYLCASSRDSVTFPYEQYFGPGTRLTVT.

In its sample, this clonotype was seen many times. The rearrangement joins TRBV11-2 to TRBJ2-2; 8 bases agree with TRBD1. From germline, CDR1 is SGHAT and CDR2 FQNNGV. Trimming took 2 bases from V and 4 from J; bases not matched to a gene: 6. This CDR3 contains 16 residues. CDR3 nucleotide sequence: TGTGCCAGCAGCTTACGCGGGACAGGCCTCACCGGGGAGCTGTTTTTT. Encoded protein: CASSLRGTGLTGELFF.

This clonotype was detected ten times or more. This chain connects TRBV29-1 to TRBJ2-1; 10 nucleotides line up with TRBD2. Germline CDR1 SQVTM, CDR2 ANQGSEA. This CDR3 has 15 amino acids. J was trimmed by 5 bases and V by 1 base; bases with no gene match: 5. CDR3 bases: TGCAGCGTTGAAGTTGAAACTAGCGGGAACAATGAGCAGTTCTTC. This codes for CSVEVETSGNNEQFF.

This clonotype was counted at least ten times. The chain employs TRBV5-1 and TRBJ1-6, with D possibly TRBD1 on 6 matching bases. This CDR3 region has 16 residues. The ends were cut back, 4 bases at V and 4 bases at J, with 15 bases in the middle. The germline V gene has CDR1 SGHRS and CDR2 YFSETQ. The CDR3 sequence is CASSEQGALYNSPLHF. DNA of the CDR3: TGCGCCAGCAGCGAACAGGGAGCGCTTTATAATTCACCCCTCCACTTT.

The chain carries TRBV24-1 and TRBJ1-2, with 8 nucleotides matching TRBD1. The germline V gene encodes CDR1 KGHDR and CDR2 SFDVKD. V trimming: 3 bases; J trimming: 6 bases; junction bases outside the gene matches: 5. The CDR3 length is 14 residues. CDR3 sequence (DNA): TGTGCCACCAGTGATGCACGACAGGGGAATGGCTACACCTTC. This encodes CATSDARQGNGYTF.

This clonotype came up many times. The chain combines TRBV15 with TRBJ1-2, with 10 bases aligning to TRBD1. The V segment lost 1 base and the J segment 4 bases; nucleotides outside the gene matches: 3. Looked up from germline, CDR1 is LNHNV and CDR2 is YYDKDF (reference sequence). The CDR3 covers 15 residues. DNA for the CDR3: TGTGCCACCAGCAGAGGACAGGGGGCGGCCTATGGCTACACCTTC. Residues: CATSRGQGAAYGYTF.